These 32 T cell receptor beta chains were all obtained from the same sample, sequenced in a study of long-term antiretroviral therapy in people with HIV. The assay, immunoSEQ v3.0, was run at survey level. The method was immunoSEQ multiplex PCR; TCRdb's version includes in-frame clones alone and lacks a portion of them. The sample records some 28,000 clones, roughly 93% being singletons. This specimen consisted of unsorted PBMCs, obtained 6.2 years after starting antiretroviral therapy. The receptors originated from a man aged 35 to 55 with HIV.

This clone has only one observation. In DNA form, the CDR3 reads TGTGCCAGCAGCAAAAAAAGCCCACAGGGAGGCAATGAGCAGTTCTTC. Its translation is CASSKKSPQGGNEQFF. The genes are TRBV7-3 and TRBJ2-1, with D possibly being TRBD1 or TRBD2 (6 bases each). The V end lost 5 bases, the J end lost 6 bases, and 20 bases lay between the germline ends. The CDR3 has 16 amino acids. Germline assignment: CDR1 SGHTA and CDR2 FQGTGA.

This sequence joins TRBV5-4 and TRBJ2-1; tentative D call: TRBD1 (6 bases). The germline gives CDR1 SGHNT, CDR2 YYREEE (reference sequence). The CDR3 consists of 16 residues. V was cut by 2 bases and J by 1 base, with 13 bases left in between. The CDR3 reads CASSLGGVGSYNEQFF. Written as DNA, the CDR3 is TGTGCCAGCAGCTTAGGGGGTGTTGGGTCCTACAATGAGCAGTTCTTC.

This chain joins TRBV5-1 and TRBJ2-1, with 9 positions matching TRBD2. The J segment lost 11 bases and the V segment lost 3 bases, leaving 9 bases of the junction unmatched. This CDR3 has 14 residues. Germline-derived CDR1 and CDR2 are SGHRS and YFSETQ. The CDR3 is CASSSTSGLLQQFF. The CDR3 region has the DNA TGCGCCAGCAGCTCGACTAGCGGTCTACTACAGCAGTTCTTC.

This chain connects TRBV6-6 to TRBJ2-7; a possible D gene is TRBD1 (5 bases). V lost 4 bases and J lost 6, with 16 bases in between. The CDR3 covers 14 residues. CDR1 and CDR2 (germline): MNHNY, SVGAGI (reference sequence). The CDR3 region is CASSSPPQGLEQYF. CDR3 nucleotide sequence: TGTGCCAGCAGTTCCCCTCCCCAGGGTCTCGAGCAGTACTTC.

V gene TRBV18 combines with J gene TRBJ1-5, with a possible D match to TRBD1 (5 bases). Germline V lookup: CDR1 KGHSH, CDR2 LQKENI. With 0 bases removed from V and 0 bases from J, the gap between germline ends came to 18 bases. CDR3 length: 19 amino acids. The CDR3 nucleotides are TGTGCCAGCTCACCACCGGCTTCGATAGGGGCTCATAGCAATCAGCCCCAGCATTTT. Its protein product is CASSPPASIGAHSNQPQHF.

The table lists this clone with a few counts. The chain couples TRBV11-2 to TRBJ2-5, with TRBD1 matching over 7 bases. The V gene end was trimmed by 4 bases and the J gene end by 0 bases; junction bases not matched to a gene: 5. Germline lookup yields CDR1 SGHAT and CDR2 FQNNGV. The CDR3 totals 15 residues. The CDR3 DNA reads TGTGCCAGCAGCTGGGGGACAGACTACCAAGAGACCCAGTACTTC. Translation gives CASSWGTDYQETQYF.

Here the CDR3 DNA reads TGCGCCAGCAGCTTGGAACCGCAAACTGAAGCTTTCTTT. Translation gives CASSLEPQTEAFF. This chain uses TRBV5-1 with TRBJ1-1; no firm D call. Looked up from germline, CDR1 is SGHRS and CDR2 is YFSETQ. This CDR3 comprises 13 residues. V was cut by 0 bases and J by 5 bases, with 8 bases left in between.

This clone occurred once. The chain carries TRBV6-4 and TRBJ2-2, with 9 bases aligning to TRBD2. The CDR3 has 14 residues. CDR1 is MRHNA and CDR2 is SNTAGT in the germline V gene. The V gene end was trimmed by 8 bases and the J gene end by 1 base; junction bases not matched to a gene: 2. For the CDR3, the DNA is TGTGCCAGCCAGACTAGCGGGAACACCGGGGAGCTGTTTTTT. Residues: CASQTSGNTGELFF.

The chain combines TRBV19 with TRBJ1-3; 8 nucleotides agree with TRBD1. Germline values: CDR1 LNHDA, CDR2 SQIVND (reference sequence). This CDR3 contains 15 residues. Trimming took 2 bases from V and 6 from J; bases not matched to a gene: 6. The CDR3 reads CASSISDRAANTIYF. The CDR3 bases are TGTGCCAGTAGTATATCGGACAGGGCGGCAAACACCATATATTTT.

CDR3 protein: CASSESLTGGLHF. CDR3 sequence (DNA): TGCGCCAGCAGTGAGTCGTTAACAGGGGGCCTGCATTTT. J is TRBJ1-5 and V is TRBV10-1; 9 positions agree with TRBD1. V was clipped by 0 bases and J by 15 bases; unmatched bases: 6. Per the germline V gene, CDR1 is WNHNN and CDR2 is SYGVQD (reference sequence). The CDR3 consists of 13 residues.

Relative to its sample, this clone is medium-sized (0.01 to 0.1%). The V call is TRBV11-2, the J call TRBJ2-1, with D maybe TRBD2 (5 bases). Per germline, CDR1 SGHAT and CDR2 FQNNGV. V was shortened by 2 bases and J by 7 bases, with 12 bases between the two germline ends. The CDR3 has 14 residues. This CDR3 is CASSLLVSGNEQFF. The CDR3 DNA is TGTGCCAGCAGCTTATTGGTTTCGGGGAATGAGCAGTTCTTC.

The V and J genes are TRBV15 and TRBJ1-2, with D possibly being TRBD1 (5 bases). Germline CDR1 is LNHNV and CDR2 is YYDKDF (reference sequence). The ends were cut back, 2 bases at V and 0 bases at J, with 13 bases in the middle. The CDR3 is 16 amino acids. The CDR3 reads CATSRLEGPSNYGYTF. As DNA, the CDR3 is TGTGCCACCAGCAGACTCGAGGGGCCTTCTAACTATGGCTACACCTTC. The variable domain in full, with the rest retrieved from reference TRBV15 and TRBJ1-2, is DAMVIQNPRYQVTQFGKPVTLSCSQTLNHNVMYWYQQKSSQAPKLLFHYYDKDFNNEADTPDNFQSRRPNTSFCFLDIRSPGLGDTAMYLCATSRLEGPSNYGYTFGSGTRLTVV.

The chain combines TRBV15 with TRBJ1-2, with D possibly being TRBD1 (5 bases). CDR1 and CDR2 from the germline V gene are LNHNV and YYDKDF (reference sequence). V lost 3 bases, J lost 2 bases, and 10 bases lay in between. This CDR3 has 14 amino acids. CDR3 sequence: CATSSAGLNYGYTF. The CDR3 DNA follows: TGTGCCACCAGCAGCGCGGGACTCAACTATGGCTACACCTTC.

The chain recombines TRBV10-3 with TRBJ2-7, with D possibly matching TRBD1 (6 bases). Germline loops: CDR1 ENHRY, CDR2 SYGVKD. V dropped 6 bases and J dropped 3 bases, with 6 bases sitting between them. This CDR3 is 11 amino acids long. Here the CDR3 reads CAIRDSYEQYF. CDR3 in DNA: TGTGCCATCAGGGACAGCTACGAGCAGTACTTC.

This sequence joins TRBV7-3 and TRBJ2-5, with D unresolved. The V gene lost 3 bases and the J gene lost 5 bases, with 16 bases spanning the gap. The V gene's germline CDR1 is SGHTA and CDR2 FQGTGA. The CDR3 contains 15 residues. The CDR3 region has the DNA TGTGCCAGCAGCTTTTGGAGAACCGGCCCGGAGACCCAGTACTTC. It specifies CASSFWRTGPETQYF. Combining the CDR3 with reference TRBV7-3 and TRBJ2-5 gives the whole variable domain GAGVSQTPSNKVTEKGKYVELRCDPISGHTALYWYRQSLGQGPEFLIYFQGTGAADDSGLPNDRFFAVRPEGSVSTLKIQRTERGDSAVYLCASSFWRTGPETQYFGPGTRLLVL.

The chain uses TRBV28 and TRBJ2-1; a weak D match, TRBD1 (6 bases). Germline V gene data show CDR1 as MDHEN and CDR2 as SYDVKM. CDR3 length equals 14 residues. With 6 bases removed from V and 5 bases from J, the gap between germline ends came to 14 bases. The CDR3 sequence is CASSPQGIHNEQFF. The DNA of the CDR3 is TGTGCCAGCAGCCCCCAGGGGATTCACAATGAGCAGTTCTTC.

The chain is built from TRBV5-1 and TRBJ1-2, with a tentative D call TRBD1 (6 bases). Trimming removed 3 bases from V and 1 base from J, with 10 bases in between. The CDR3 runs 14 residues. In germline, CDR1 is SGHRS, CDR2 YFSETQ. DNA for the CDR3: TGCGCCAGCAGCTACGTGGACAGTAACTATGGCTACACCTTC. Translating gives CASSYVDSNYGYTF.

The chain couples TRBV7-2 to TRBJ2-7; D is uncertain. V was trimmed by 1 base and J by 5 bases, leaving 9 bases between them. The CDR3 has 13 amino acids. Germline V gene lookup returns CDR1 SGHTA and CDR2 FQGNSA. The CDR3, as DNA: TGTGCCAGCAGCTTAGTAGGTTTTGACGAGCAGTACTTC. Residues: CASSLVGFDEQYF.

The V and J genes are TRBV7-9 and TRBJ1-2, with D perhaps matching TRBD1 (6 bases). Germline V CDR1 and CDR2: SEHNR, FQNEAQ (reference sequence). This CDR3 has 15 amino acids. V lost 2 bases to trimming and J lost 5 bases, with 15 bases between them. As DNA, the CDR3 is TGTGCCAGCAGCTTATCCGCAGGGGATCCTTATGGCTACACCTTC. Its protein product is CASSLSAGDPYGYTF.

The chain has TRBV7-9 and TRBJ2-1; the D gene is possibly TRBD2 (5 bases). The CDR3 sequence is 15 residues long. Germline CDR1 SEHNR, CDR2 FQNEAQ (reference sequence). V lost 0 bases, J lost 7 bases, and 13 bases lay in between. This CDR3 reads CASSLATWESNEQFF. The CDR3 DNA sequence: TGTGCCAGCAGCTTAGCTACGTGGGAGAGTAATGAGCAGTTCTTC.

V and J are TRBV28 and TRBJ1-5; tentatively, D is TRBD1 (5 bases). Germline V gene data show CDR1 as MDHEN and CDR2 as SYDVKM. The CDR3 has 15 amino acids. Trimming shortened V by 6 bases and J by 2 bases, and 14 bases separated the two germline ends. In nucleotides, the CDR3 is TGTGCCAGCAGCAATCCCCTGGGGGGCAATCAGCCCCAGCATTTT. Residues: CASSNPLGGNQPQHF. The complete variable domain, with remaining parts taken from reference TRBV28 and TRBJ1-5, reads DVKVTQSSRYLVKRTGEKVFLECVQDMDHENMFWYRQDPGLGLRLIYFSYDVKMKEKGDIPEGYSVSREKKERFSLILESASTNQTSMYLCASSNPLGGNQPQHFGDGTRLSIL.

The CDR3 spells CASSFAGGGNEQFF. The CDR3 DNA sequence: TGTGCCAGCAGTTTCGCCGGAGGCGGAAATGAGCAGTTCTTC. This chain joins TRBV6-5 and TRBJ2-1; weak D call: TRBD2 (5 bases). V was trimmed by 4 bases and J by 7 bases, leaving 14 bases between them. Germline CDR1 and CDR2: MNHEY and SVGAGI. The CDR3 length is 14 residues.

This rearrangement joins TRBV4-3 to TRBJ2-2; D remains ambiguous. The CDR3 has 14 residues. The V and J ends lost 0 bases and 6 bases respectively, with 8 bases between them. Germline V CDR1 and CDR2: LGHNA, YSLEER. DNA of the CDR3: TGCGCCAGCAGCCAAGAGTTTAACCCCGGGGAGCTGTTTTTT. Translated: CASSQEFNPGELFF.

This chain links TRBV7-9 with TRBJ2-2; D call uncertain. The V end lost 4 bases, the J end lost 2 bases, and 8 bases lay between the germline ends. This CDR3 is 14 amino acids long. From germline, CDR1 is SEHNR and CDR2 FQNEAQ (reference sequence). DNA of the CDR3: TGTGCCAGCAGCTCGAACATAAACACCGGGGAGCTGTTTTTT. Translation gives CASSSNINTGELFF. Looking up the rest from reference TRBV7-9 and TRBJ2-2 gives the full variable domain: DTGVSQNPRHKITKRGQNVTFRCDPISEHNRLYWYRQTLGQGPEFLTYFQNEAQLEKSRLLSDRFSAERPKGSFSTLEIQRTEQGDSAMYLCASSSNINTGELFFGEGSRLTVL.

The V gene is TRBV10-2, the J gene TRBJ1-6; D remains unclear. Germline CDR1 is WSHSY and CDR2 is SAAADI. The CDR3 is 15 residues long. The V and J ends lost 6 bases and 8 bases respectively, with 17 bases between them. The CDR3 DNA is TGCGCCAGCAGAGAGGGTAACCCAACCCATTCACCCCTCCACTTT. Its protein is CASREGNPTHSPLHF.

This clone was seen a few times. The chain is built from TRBV16 and TRBJ2-1; no firm D call. The CDR3 has 12 amino acids. CDR1 and CDR2 from the germline V gene are KGHSY and FQNENV. V lost 1 base to trimming and J lost 6 bases, with 4 bases between them. The CDR3: CASSQWSNEQFF. In DNA form, the CDR3 reads TGTGCCAGCAGCCAATGGAGCAATGAGCAGTTCTTC.

This chain uses TRBV18 with TRBJ2-1; D is unclear. The CDR3 covers 12 residues. The V gene lost 3 bases and the J gene lost 12 bases, with 12 bases spanning the gap. Germline CDR1 reads KGHSH; CDR2 reads LQKENI. The CDR3 region is CASSPWANTQFF. CDR3 coding DNA: TGTGCCAGCTCACCCTGGGCAAATACGCAGTTCTTC.

The chain has TRBV30 and TRBJ2-6, with TRBD1 identical over 11 bases. This CDR3 is built from 17 residues. With V trimmed by 7 bases and J by 0 bases, 8 bases remained unmatched. From germline, CDR1 is GTSNPN and CDR2 SVGIG (reference sequence). CDR3 sequence: CAYRTGGVFSGANVLTF. DNA for the CDR3: TGTGCCTATAGGACAGGGGGCGTTTTCTCTGGGGCCAACGTCCTGACTTTC.

The chain has TRBV7-2 and TRBJ2-3; D is unclear. Germline V gene lookup returns CDR1 SGHTA and CDR2 FQGNSA. This CDR3 has 13 residues. Between the trimmed V and J ends, which lost 0 bases and 5 bases, there was a span of 6 bases. CDR3 region: CASSLATQDTQYF. CDR3 DNA: TGTGCCAGCAGCTTAGCAACCCAAGATACGCAGTATTTT.

The CDR3 bases are TGTGCCAGTAGTATAGTCGGGTACAATCAGCCCCAGCATTTT. Protein: CASSIVGYNQPQHF. The chain employs TRBV19 and TRBJ1-5; no firm D call. Trimming cost V 1 base and J 3 bases, with 7 bases left between them. The V gene's germline CDR1 is LNHDA and CDR2 SQIVND (reference sequence). This CDR3 region has 14 residues.

J is TRBJ2-7 and V is TRBV4-2; D gene unclear. V lost 0 bases, J lost 7 bases, and 13 bases lay in between. Germline-derived CDR1 and CDR2 are LGHNA and YNFKEQ. The CDR3 consists of 14 residues. CDR3 nucleotides: TGTGCCAGCAGCCAAGATCAAGGGCTGCGAGAGCAGTACTTC. Translation: CASSQDQGLREQYF.

The gene calls are TRBV5-1 and TRBJ2-7, with D maybe TRBD2 (6 bases). This CDR3 comprises 13 residues. CDR1 is SGHRS and CDR2 is YFSETQ in the germline V gene. The ends were cut back, 4 bases at V and 6 bases at J, with 14 bases in the middle. In nucleotides, the CDR3 is TGCGCCAGCAGCAATCTTCAGGGAGGCGAGCAGTACTTC. Protein: CASSNLQGGEQYF. The whole variable domain, remainder taken from reference TRBV5-1 and TRBJ2-7, is KAGVTQTPRYLIKTRGQQVTLSCSPISGHRSVSWYQQTPGQGLQFLFEYFSETQRNKGNFPGRFSGRQFSNSRSEMNVSTLELGDSALYLCASSNLQGGEQYFGPGTRLTVT.